This TCR beta chain is drawn from a study of identifying expanded T cells in peripheral blood. The assay was immunoSEQ multiplex PCR, and TCRdb's table has in-frame clones only and misses some. The table includes around 120,000 clones, 70% to 90% detected once. Germline V gives CDR1 MDHEN, CDR2 SYDVKM. The V end lost 7 bases, the J end lost 5 bases, and 9 bases lay between the germline ends. The CDR3 length is 12 residues. The TCR comes from a person aged 18 to 69 in good health. V is TRBV28 and J is TRBJ1-5, with D possibly TRBD1 on 5 matching bases. Sequencing was performed on blood. For the CDR3, the DNA is TGTGCCAGCACATGGGGCTATCAGCCCCAGCATTTT. The encoded protein is CASTWGYQPQHF.